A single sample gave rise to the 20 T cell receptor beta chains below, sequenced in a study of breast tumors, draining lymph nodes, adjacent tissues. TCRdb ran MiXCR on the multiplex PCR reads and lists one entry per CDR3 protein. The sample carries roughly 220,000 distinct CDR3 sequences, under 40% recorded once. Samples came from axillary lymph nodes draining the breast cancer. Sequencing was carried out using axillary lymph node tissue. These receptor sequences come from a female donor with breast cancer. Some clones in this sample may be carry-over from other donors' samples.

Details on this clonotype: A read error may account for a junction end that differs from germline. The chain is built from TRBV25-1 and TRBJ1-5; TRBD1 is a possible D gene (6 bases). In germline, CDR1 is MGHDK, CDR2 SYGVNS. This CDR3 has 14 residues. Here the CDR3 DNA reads TGTGCCAGCAGTGAGTACAGGGAATATCAGCCCCGGCATTTT. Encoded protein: CASSEYREYQPRHF.

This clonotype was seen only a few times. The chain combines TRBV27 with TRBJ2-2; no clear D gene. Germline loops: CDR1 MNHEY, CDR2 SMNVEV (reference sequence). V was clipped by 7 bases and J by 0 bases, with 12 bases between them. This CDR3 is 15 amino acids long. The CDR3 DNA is TGTGCCAGCACCACCCGGAACACGAACACCGGGGAGCTGTTTTTT. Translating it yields CASTTRNTNTGELFF.

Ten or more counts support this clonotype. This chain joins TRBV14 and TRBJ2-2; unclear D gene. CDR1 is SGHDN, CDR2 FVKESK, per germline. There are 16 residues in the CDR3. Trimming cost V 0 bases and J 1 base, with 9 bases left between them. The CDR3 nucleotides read TGTGCCAGCAGCCAAGATTTGCCAGGGAACACCGGGGAGCTGTTTTTT. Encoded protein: CASSQDLPGNTGELFF.

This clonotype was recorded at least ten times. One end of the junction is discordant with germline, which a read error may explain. CDR3 sequence (DNA): TGTGCCAGCAGCACCGTAGCGGGAGGGGGAGAGACCCAGCACTTC. Translating gives CASSTVAGGGETQHF. V and J are TRBV7-2 and TRBJ2-5; 11 bases agree with TRBD2. This CDR3 has 15 residues. In germline, CDR1 is SGHTA, CDR2 FQGNSA.

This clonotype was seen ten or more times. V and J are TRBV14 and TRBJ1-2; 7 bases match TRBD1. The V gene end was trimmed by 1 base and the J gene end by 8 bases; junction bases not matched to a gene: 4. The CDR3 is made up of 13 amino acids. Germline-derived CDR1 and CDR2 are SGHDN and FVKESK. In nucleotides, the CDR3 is TGTGCCAGCAGCCAAGTACAGGGGTCGGGCTACACCTTC. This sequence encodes CASSQVQGSGYTF.

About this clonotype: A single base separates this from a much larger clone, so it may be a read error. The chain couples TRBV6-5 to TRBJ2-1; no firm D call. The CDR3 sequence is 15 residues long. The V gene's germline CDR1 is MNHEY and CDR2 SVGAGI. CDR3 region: CASNSRVNSYNERFF. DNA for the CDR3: TGTGCCAGCAACTCAAGGGTTAACTCCTACAATGAGCGGTTCTTC.

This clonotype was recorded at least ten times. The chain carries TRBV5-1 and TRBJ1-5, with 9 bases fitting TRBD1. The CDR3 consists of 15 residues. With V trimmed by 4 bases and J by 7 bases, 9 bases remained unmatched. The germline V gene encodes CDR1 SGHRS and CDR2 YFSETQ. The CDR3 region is CASSLTGGAKQPQHF. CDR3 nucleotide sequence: TGCGCCAGCAGCCTAACAGGGGGCGCGAAGCAGCCCCAGCATTTT.

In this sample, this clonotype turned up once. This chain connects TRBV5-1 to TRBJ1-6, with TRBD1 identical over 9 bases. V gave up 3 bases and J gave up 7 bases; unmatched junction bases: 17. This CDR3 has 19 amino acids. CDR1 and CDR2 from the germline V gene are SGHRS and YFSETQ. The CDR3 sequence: CASSSMGVAGTGNNSPLHF. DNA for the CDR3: TGCGCCAGCAGCTCCATGGGGGTAGCCGGGACAGGGAACAATTCACCCCTCCACTTT.

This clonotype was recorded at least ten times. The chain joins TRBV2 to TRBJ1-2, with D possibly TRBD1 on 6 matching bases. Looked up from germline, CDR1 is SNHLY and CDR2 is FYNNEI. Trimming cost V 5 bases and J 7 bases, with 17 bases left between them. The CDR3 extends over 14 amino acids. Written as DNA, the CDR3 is TGTGCCAGCAGTACCTCCGGGACACAGTTTGGCTACACCTTC. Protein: CASSTSGTQFGYTF. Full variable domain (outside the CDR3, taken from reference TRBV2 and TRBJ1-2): EPEVTQTPSHQVTQMGQEVILRCVPISNHLYFYWYRQILGQKVEFLVSFYNNEISEKSEIFDDQFSVERPDGSNFTLKIRSTKLEDSAMYFCASSTSGTQFGYTFGSGTRLTVV.

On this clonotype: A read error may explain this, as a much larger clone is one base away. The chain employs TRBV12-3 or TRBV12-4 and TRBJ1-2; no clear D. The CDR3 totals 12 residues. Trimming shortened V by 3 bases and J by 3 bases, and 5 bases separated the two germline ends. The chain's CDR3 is CASSFNDYGYTF. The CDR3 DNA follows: TGTGCCAGCAGTTTTAATGACTATGGCTACACCTTC.

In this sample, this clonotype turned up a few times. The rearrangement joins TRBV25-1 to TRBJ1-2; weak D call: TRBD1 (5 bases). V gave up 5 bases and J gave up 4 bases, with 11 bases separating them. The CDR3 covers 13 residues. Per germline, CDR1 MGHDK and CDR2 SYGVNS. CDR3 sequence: CASSYQGSYGYTF. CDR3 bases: TGTGCCAGCAGTTACCAGGGAAGCTATGGCTACACCTTC.

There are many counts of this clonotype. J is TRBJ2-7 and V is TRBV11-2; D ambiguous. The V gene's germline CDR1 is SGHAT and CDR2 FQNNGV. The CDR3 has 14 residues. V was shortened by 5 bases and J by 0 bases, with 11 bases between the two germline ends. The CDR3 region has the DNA TGTGCCAGCAGCGCAGACACAAACTCCTACGAGCAGTACTTC. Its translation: CASSADTNSYEQYF.

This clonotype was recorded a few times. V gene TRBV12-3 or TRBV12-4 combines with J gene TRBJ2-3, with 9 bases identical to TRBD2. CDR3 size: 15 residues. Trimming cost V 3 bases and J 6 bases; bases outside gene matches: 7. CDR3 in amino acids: CASSFAGGPRDTQYF. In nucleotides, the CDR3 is TGTGCCAGCAGTTTCGCGGGAGGGCCTCGGGATACGCAGTATTTT.

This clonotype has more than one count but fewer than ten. CDR3 bases: TGTGCCAGCAGTTACTTCGGCGGGACGAACTACAATGAGCAGTTCTTC. Protein sequence: CASSYFGGTNYNEQFF. This chain uses TRBV6-6 with TRBJ2-1, with TRBD2 as a possible D gene (6 bases). Germline lookup yields CDR1 MNHNY and CDR2 SVGAGI (reference sequence). The germline V and J ends were trimmed by 1 base and 3 bases, with 13 bases remaining between them. This CDR3 has 16 residues.

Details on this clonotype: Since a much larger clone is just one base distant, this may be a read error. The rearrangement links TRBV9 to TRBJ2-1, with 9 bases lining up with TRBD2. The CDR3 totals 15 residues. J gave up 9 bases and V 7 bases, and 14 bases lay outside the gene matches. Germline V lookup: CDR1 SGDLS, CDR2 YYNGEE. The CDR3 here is CASGNGGLASTEQFF. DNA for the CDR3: TGTGCCAGCGGCAATGGAGGACTAGCGTCAACTGAGCAGTTCTTC. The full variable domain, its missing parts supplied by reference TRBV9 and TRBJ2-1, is DSGVTQTPKHLITATGQRVTLRCSPRSGDLSVYWYQQSLDQGLQFLIQYYNGEERAKGNILERFSAQQFPDLHSELNLSSLELGDSALYFCASGNGGLASTEQFFGPGTRLTVL.

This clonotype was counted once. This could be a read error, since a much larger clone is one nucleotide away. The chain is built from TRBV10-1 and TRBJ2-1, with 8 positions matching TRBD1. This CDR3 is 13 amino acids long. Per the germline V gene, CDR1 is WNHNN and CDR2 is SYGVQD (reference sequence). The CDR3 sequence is CASSGQGYTEQFF. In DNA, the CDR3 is TGCGCCAGCAGCGGACAGGGATACACTGAGCAGTTCTTC.

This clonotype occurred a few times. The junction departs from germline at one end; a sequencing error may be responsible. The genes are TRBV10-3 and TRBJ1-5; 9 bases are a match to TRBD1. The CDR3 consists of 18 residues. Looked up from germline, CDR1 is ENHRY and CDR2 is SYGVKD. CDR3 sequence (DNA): TGTGCCAGCAGTCTCAGGGGGACAGGGTTTAGGAGCAATCAGCCCCAGCATTTT. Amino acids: CASSLRGTGFRSNQPQHF.

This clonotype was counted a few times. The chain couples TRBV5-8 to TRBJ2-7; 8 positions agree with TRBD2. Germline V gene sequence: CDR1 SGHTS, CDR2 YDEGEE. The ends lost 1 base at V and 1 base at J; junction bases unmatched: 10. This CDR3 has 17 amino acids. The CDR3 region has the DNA TGTGCCAGCAGCTTGTTCGTTCTAGCGGGTATTTCCTACGAGCAGTACTTC. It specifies CASSLFVLAGISYEQYF. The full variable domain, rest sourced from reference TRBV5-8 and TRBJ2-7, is EAGVTQSPTHLIKTRGQQATLRCSPISGHTSVYWYQQALGLGLQFLLWYDEGEERNRGNFPPRFSGRQFPNYSSELNVNALELEDSALYLCASSLFVLAGISYEQYFGPGTRLTVT.

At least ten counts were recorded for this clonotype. The DNA of the CDR3 is TGTGCCAGCTCACCGGGACCGAACTATGGCTACACCTTC. Translation gives CASSPGPNYGYTF. V and J are TRBV18 and TRBJ1-2, with D maybe TRBD1 (5 bases). V dropped 3 bases and J dropped 2 bases, with 7 bases sitting between them. Germline-derived CDR1 and CDR2 are KGHSH and LQKENI. There are 13 residues in the CDR3.

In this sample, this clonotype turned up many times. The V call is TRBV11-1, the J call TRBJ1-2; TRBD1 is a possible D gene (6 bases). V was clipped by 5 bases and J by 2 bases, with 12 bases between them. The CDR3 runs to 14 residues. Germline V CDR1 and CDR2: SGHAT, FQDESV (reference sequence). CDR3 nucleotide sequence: TGTGCCAGCAGCCCCCGGGGGGCCAACTATGGCTACACCTTC. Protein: CASSPRGANYGYTF.